Shown below are 10 T cell receptor beta chains from a single sample sequenced in a study of blood T cell repertoires in COVID-19. Generated by immunoSEQ multiplex PCR, the TCRdb table keeps only in-frame clones and is missing some. The repertoire consists of tens of thousands of clones, with roughly nine tenths occurring once and the leading ten covering 3% to 4.5%. The sample taken for sequencing was peripheral blood. Every receptor here comes from a man aged 55 to 70 with acute or convalescent COVID-19.

The V gene is TRBV11-3, the J gene TRBJ2-1; 8 nucleotides line up with TRBD2. The J segment lost 2 bases and the V segment lost 1 base, leaving 1 base of the junction unmatched. Germline values: CDR1 SGHNT, CDR2 YENEEA. The CDR3 sequence is 15 residues long. This CDR3 is CASSLAGRAYNEQFF. Written as DNA, the CDR3 is TGTGCCAGCAGCTTAGCCGGGAGGGCCTACAATGAGCAGTTCTTC. The variable domain in full, with the rest retrieved from reference TRBV11-3 and TRBJ2-1, is EAGVVQSPRYKIIEKKQPVAFWCNPISGHNTLYWYLQNLGQGPELLIRYENEEAVDDSQLPKDRFSAERLKGVDSTLKIQPAELGDSAVYLCASSLAGRAYNEQFFGPGTRLTVL.

This rearrangement joins TRBV10-3 to TRBJ1-2; 7 bases align to TRBD1. The germline V gene has CDR1 ENHRY and CDR2 SYGVKD. V trimming: 3 bases; J trimming: 1 base; junction bases outside the gene matches: 11. The CDR3 covers 17 residues. CDR3: CAISDRSGTELNYGYTF. CDR3 coding DNA: TGTGCCATCAGTGATAGATCCGGGACAGAGCTTAACTATGGCTACACCTTC.

The chain recombines TRBV27 with TRBJ1-1, with D uncertain. In germline, CDR1 is MNHEY, CDR2 SMNVEV (reference sequence). V lost 3 bases, J lost 0 bases, and 8 bases lay in between. The CDR3 consists of 14 residues. In DNA, the CDR3 is TGTGCCAGCAGTTTTACGGGGTTGAACACTGAAGCTTTCTTT. Encoded protein: CASSFTGLNTEAFF.

The V gene is TRBV29-1, the J gene TRBJ1-2, with 10 positions matching TRBD1. Germline V gives CDR1 SQVTM, CDR2 ANQGSEA. This CDR3 is built from 13 residues. J was trimmed by 3 bases and V by 6 bases; bases with no gene match: 4. CDR3 region: CSVRTGGDYGYTF. The CDR3 nucleotides read TGCAGCGTCCGGACAGGGGGTGACTATGGCTACACCTTC.

The chain carries TRBV27 and TRBJ1-5; 7 bases line up with TRBD1. J was trimmed by 5 bases and V by 6 bases; bases with no gene match: 7. The V gene's germline CDR1 is MNHEY and CDR2 SMNVEV (reference sequence). This CDR3 spans 14 amino acids. In nucleotides, the CDR3 is TGTGCCAGCAGATCCGGACAGGTTGATCAGCCCCAGCATTTT. It translates to CASRSGQVDQPQHF.

This chain joins TRBV4-2 and TRBJ2-7, with a possible D match to TRBD1 (6 bases). V lost 3 bases to trimming and J lost 4 bases, with 16 bases between them. The CDR3 loop spans 15 amino acids. CDR1 and CDR2 from the germline V gene are LGHNA and YNFKEQ. CDR3 in amino acids: CASSHRDTVGYEQYV. CDR3 DNA sequence: TGTGCCAGCAGCCACCGGGACACCGTGGGATACGAGCAGTACGTC.

This clone was detected once. The chain recombines TRBV6-5 with TRBJ1-2; D remains unclear. The V end was cut by 7 bases, the J end by 5 bases, with 11 bases between. CDR3 size: 12 residues. Per germline, CDR1 MNHEY and CDR2 SVGAGI. The chain's CDR3 is CASTQRDYGYTF. CDR3 coding DNA: TGTGCCAGCACCCAACGGGATTATGGCTACACCTTC.

The chain couples TRBV6-5 to TRBJ2-1; 7 nucleotides agree with TRBD2. This CDR3 is 13 amino acids long. Germline CDR1 reads MNHEY; CDR2 reads SVGAGI. V was pared by 1 base and J by 12 bases, with 6 bases of the junction left unmatched. The CDR3 nucleotides read TGTGCCAGCAGTTACTGGGGGGGAGAGGGGCAGTTCTTC. Protein sequence: CASSYWGGEGQFF.

CDR3 region: CASSQGLAGETGELFF. CDR3 in DNA: TGTGCCAGCAGCCAGGGACTAGCGGGTGAAACCGGGGAGCTGTTTTTT. This chain connects TRBV11-3 to TRBJ2-2; 12 bases map to TRBD2. The CDR3 consists of 16 residues. Germline V gene data show CDR1 as SGHNT and CDR2 as YENEEA. V lost 5 bases to trimming and J lost 5 bases; unmatched junction nucleotides: 6.

The chain joins TRBV20-1 to TRBJ2-7, with 9 bases lining up with TRBD2. The CDR3 has 14 residues. CDR1 and CDR2 from the germline V gene are DFQATT and SNEGSKA (reference sequence). The junction had 6 bases not matched to a gene; V was cut back by 5 bases and J by 1 base. The CDR3 region is CSAGGLAGSYEQYF. The CDR3, as DNA: TGCAGTGCTGGTGGTCTAGCGGGGTCCTACGAGCAGTACTTC.